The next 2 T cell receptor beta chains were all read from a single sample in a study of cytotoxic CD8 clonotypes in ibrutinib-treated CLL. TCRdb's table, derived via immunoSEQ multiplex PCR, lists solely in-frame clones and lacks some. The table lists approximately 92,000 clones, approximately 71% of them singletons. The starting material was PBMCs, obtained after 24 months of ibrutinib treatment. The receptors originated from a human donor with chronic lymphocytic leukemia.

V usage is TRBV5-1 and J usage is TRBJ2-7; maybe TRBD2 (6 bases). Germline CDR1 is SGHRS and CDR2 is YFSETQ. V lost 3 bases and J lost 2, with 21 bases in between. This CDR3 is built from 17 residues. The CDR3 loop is CASSSPAPSVSPYEQYF. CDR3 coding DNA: TGCGCCAGCAGCTCGCCTGCCCCTAGCGTATCTCCCTACGAGCAGTACTTC.

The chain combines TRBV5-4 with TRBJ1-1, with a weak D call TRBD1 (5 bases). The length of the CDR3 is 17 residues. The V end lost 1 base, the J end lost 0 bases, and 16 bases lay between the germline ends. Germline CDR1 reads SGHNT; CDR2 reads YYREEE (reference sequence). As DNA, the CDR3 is TGTGCCAGCAGCTTGTGGGCACTCGGGGGGATGAACACTGAAGCTTTCTTT. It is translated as CASSLWALGGMNTEAFF. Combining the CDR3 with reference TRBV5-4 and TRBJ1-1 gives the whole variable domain ETGVTQSPTHLIKTRGQQVTLRCSSQSGHNTVSWYQQALGQGPQFIFQYYREEENGRGNFPPRFSGLQFPNYSSELNVNALELDDSALYLCASSLWALGGMNTEAFFGQGTRLTVV.